What follows are 26 T cell receptor beta chains derived from one specimen sequenced in a study of CD8 T cells in ankylosing spondylitis. MiXCR was run by TCRdb on the 5' RACE reads, yielding one entry per CDR3 protein. The table lists about 190,000 distinct CDR3 sequences, 13% of them singletons. The specimen sequenced was blood, either unsorted or a sorted T cell fraction (not recorded which). The receptors come from a female donor with ankylosing spondylitis or in good health (not recorded which).

This chain connects TRBV7-2 to TRBJ2-5; D tentatively fits TRBD1 or TRBD2 (5 bases each). Germline V gene sequence: CDR1 SGHTA, CDR2 FQGNSA. The CDR3 spans 14 residues. The V gene lost 1 base and the J gene lost 4 bases, with 10 bases spanning the gap. The CDR3 region is CASSLVRGGETQYF. DNA of the CDR3: TGTGCCAGCAGCTTAGTTCGTGGGGGAGAGACCCAGTACTTC.

This clonotype appeared many times. CDR3 DNA: TGCAGTGCTAGAGGGAAGACCCAGTACTTC. Translating gives CSARGKTQYF. The chain combines TRBV20-1 with TRBJ2-5, with no clear D. Germline lookup yields CDR1 DFQATT and CDR2 SNEGSKA (reference sequence). CDR3 size: 10 residues. Deletions cut 1 base from V and 6 bases from J, with 3 bases between.

J is TRBJ2-2 and V is TRBV11-3, with D maybe TRBD1 (8 bases). This CDR3 is 14 amino acids long. V lost 8 bases to trimming and J lost 10 bases, with 20 bases between them. CDR1 and CDR2 from the germline V gene are SGHNT and YENEEA. CDR3: CASGRGTGWEELFF. CDR3 bases: TGTGCCAGCGGGAGGGGGACAGGCTGGGAGGAGCTGTTTTTT.

This clonotype was seen many times. The chain employs TRBV6-4 and TRBJ1-2; D is perhaps TRBD1 (5 bases). Germline values: CDR1 MRHNA, CDR2 SNTAGT. The V gene lost 1 base and the J gene lost 2 bases, with 11 bases spanning the gap. This CDR3 has 15 amino acids. The CDR3 nucleotides read TGTGCCAGCAGTGACTACAACGGGGCCAACTATGGCTACACCTTC. As protein: CASSDYNGANYGYTF.

This chain uses TRBV6-4 with TRBJ2-3, with D perhaps TRBD1 or TRBD2 (5 bases each). Germline V lookup: CDR1 MRHNA, CDR2 SNTAGT. The CDR3 totals 14 residues. V was cut by 4 bases and J by 2 bases, with 10 bases left in between. CDR3 amino acids: CASSVEGTTDTQYF. CDR3 bases: TGTGCCAGCAGTGTAGAGGGGACCACAGATACGCAGTATTTT.

The chain is built from TRBV5-1 and TRBJ1-4; 7 nucleotides line up with TRBD1. The CDR3 covers 15 residues. Germline V gives CDR1 SGHRS, CDR2 YFSETQ. With 0 bases clipped from V and 4 bases from J, the junction kept 3 bases outside the gene matches. The CDR3 bases are TGCGCCAGCAGCTTGGGGGACAGCCATAATGAAAAACTGTTTTTT. This gives the protein CASSLGDSHNEKLFF.

This clonotype was observed many times. V usage is TRBV12-3 or TRBV12-4 and J usage is TRBJ2-1, with a tentative D call TRBD1 (5 bases). The CDR3 is 14 amino acids. V lost 8 bases and J lost 6, with 17 bases in between. The CDR3 DNA reads TGTGCCAGCGGATCACCAGGGAATGTCAATGAGCAGTTCTTC. It translates to CASGSPGNVNEQFF.

The chain employs TRBV21-1 and TRBJ2-1; TRBD2 is the table's D call, not checked against the DNA. TRBV21-1 is recorded as a pseudogene. The CDR3 sequence is 21 residues long. CDR3 in amino acids: CASSKALSTRKLAGLYNEQFF. The DNA of the CDR3 is TGTGCCAGCAGCAAAGCGCTTTCCACCCGCAAACTAGCGGGACTCTACAATGAGCAGTTCTTC.

V usage is TRBV30 and J usage is TRBJ1-2; a weak D match, TRBD1 (5 bases). Trimming removed 5 bases from V and 4 bases from J, with 14 bases in between. Germline values: CDR1 GTSNPN, CDR2 SVGIG (reference sequence). This CDR3 is 13 amino acids long. CDR3 region: CAWWRGGIYGYTF. For the CDR3, the DNA is TGTGCCTGGTGGAGGGGAGGAATCTATGGCTACACCTTC.

Many counts were recorded for this clonotype. The chain is built from TRBV7-2 and TRBJ2-1; weak D call: TRBD2 (7 bases). Trimming pared 2 bases from V and 0 bases from J, leaving 14 bases between. Germline lookup yields CDR1 SGHTA and CDR2 FQGNSA. This CDR3 comprises 17 residues. The CDR3: CASSLRWGGGSYNEQFF. CDR3 in DNA: TGTGCCAGCAGCTTACGCTGGGGGGGCGGCTCCTACAATGAGCAGTTCTTC.

This clonotype was found many times. V and J are TRBV10-3 and TRBJ2-2; D unclear. The length of the CDR3 is 12 residues. Per germline, CDR1 ENHRY and CDR2 SYGVKD. V was trimmed by 8 bases and J by 5 bases, leaving 9 bases between them. As DNA, the CDR3 is TGTGCCATCCCGTCGGGTACCGGGGAGCTGTTTTTT. Its translation: CAIPSGTGELFF.

This clonotype has ten or more counts. The rearrangement uses TRBV19 and TRBJ2-1; the D is unclear. CDR1 and CDR2 from the germline V gene are LNHDA and SQIVND (reference sequence). The CDR3 extends over 17 amino acids. The germline V and J ends were trimmed by 11 bases and 5 bases, with 28 bases remaining between them. The CDR3 protein is CAATSSYGAQINNEQFF. The CDR3 DNA follows: TGTGCCGCCACCAGTAGTTATGGCGCCCAGATAAACAATGAGCAGTTCTTC.

This clonotype was recorded a few times. The rearrangement links TRBV29-1 to TRBJ2-1; 15 bases align to TRBD2. The CDR3 runs to 18 residues. The V segment lost 4 bases and the J segment 9 bases; nucleotides outside the gene matches: 16. Germline-derived CDR1 and CDR2 are SQVTM and ANQGSEA. CDR3 protein: CSVVANRRPGLAGGEQFF. The CDR3 nucleotides are TGCAGCGTTGTTGCAAACAGACGCCCGGGACTAGCGGGAGGTGAGCAGTTCTTC.

V and J are TRBV5-6 and TRBJ2-7; 11 bases line up with TRBD2. V lost 2 bases to trimming and J lost 4 bases; unmatched junction nucleotides: 8. Germline V gives CDR1 SGHDT, CDR2 YYEEEE. The CDR3 has 16 residues. The CDR3 region has the DNA TGTGCCAGCAGCTTCGCTAGCGGGAGGTTCGGATACGAGCAGTACTTC. Residues: CASSFASGRFGYEQYF. The whole variable domain, filled in from reference TRBV5-6 and TRBJ2-7, reads DAGVTQSPTHLIKTRGQQVTLRCSPKSGHDTVSWYQQALGQGPQFIFQYYEEEERQRGNFPDRFSGHQFPNYSSELNVNALLLGDSALYLCASSFASGRFGYEQYFGPGTRLTVT.

This clonotype was detected only a few times. The chain combines TRBV29-1 with TRBJ2-3, with D possibly TRBD2 on 5 matching bases. From germline, CDR1 is SQVTM and CDR2 ANQGSEA. V gave up 1 base and J gave up 0 bases, with 11 bases separating them. The CDR3 has 15 amino acids. The CDR3 DNA sequence: TGCAGCGTTGAAGGGAGCGGAACTAGCACAGATACGCAGTATTTT. Translating gives CSVEGSGTSTDTQYF.

This clonotype was observed a handful of times. V and J are TRBV15 and TRBJ2-3; TRBD1 agrees at 7 bases. The CDR3 is 17 residues long. With 1 base clipped from V and 6 bases from J, the junction kept 13 bases outside the gene matches. CDR1 and CDR2 from the germline V gene are LNHNV and YYDKDF (reference sequence). CDR3 nucleotides: TGTGCCACCAGCAGAGGCCGGAGAGACAGGGCCGACGATACGCAGTATTTT. Its translation: CATSRGRRDRADDTQYF.

This clonotype was counted ten times or more. This chain uses TRBV5-1 with TRBJ2-2, with TRBD2 identical over 7 bases. CDR1 is SGHRS, CDR2 YFSETQ, per germline. The CDR3 spans 18 residues. V lost 4 bases, J lost 7 bases, and 19 bases stayed unmatched. The CDR3 bases are TGCGCCAGCAGCCAAACCTTAGCGGGTGAGATCACGAACGGGGAGCTGTTTTTT. This gives the protein CASSQTLAGEITNGELFF.

This clonotype was seen at least ten times. The chain couples TRBV3-1 to TRBJ1-1; D is ambiguous. The V gene lost 3 bases and the J gene lost 1 base, with 12 bases spanning the gap. Germline lookup yields CDR1 LGHDT and CDR2 YNNKEL (reference sequence). The CDR3 has 15 amino acids. This CDR3 reads CASSQYSARNTEAFF. Here the CDR3 DNA reads TGTGCCAGCAGCCAGTACTCCGCGAGGAACACTGAAGCTTTCTTT. The whole variable domain, filled in from reference TRBV3-1 and TRBJ1-1, reads DTAVSQTPKYLVTQMGNDKSIKCEQNLGHDTMYWYKQDSKKFLKIMFSYNNKELIINETVPNRFSPKSPDKAHLNLHINSLELGDSAVYFCASSQYSARNTEAFFGQGTRLTVV.

This clonotype was seen at least ten times. This chain links TRBV6-1 with TRBJ1-6; D is ambiguous. The CDR3 has 14 residues. The germline V gene encodes CDR1 MNHNS and CDR2 SASEGT. Between the trimmed V and J ends, which lost 5 bases and 7 bases, there was a span of 12 bases. CDR3 nucleotides: TGTGCCAGCAGTCCTAGGGTACGGAATTCACCCCTCCACTTT. It codes for CASSPRVRNSPLHF.

This clonotype was seen at least ten times. The chain carries TRBV12-3 or TRBV12-4 and TRBJ2-4, with D possibly being TRBD1 (6 bases). The V end was cut by 4 bases, the J end by 2 bases, with 9 bases between. This CDR3 contains 14 residues. The CDR3: CASSSGTPKNIQYF. CDR3 DNA sequence: TGTGCCAGCAGTTCCGGGACACCCAAAAACATTCAGTACTTC.

The sample holds a few counts of this clonotype. Its ends do not fully match the called genes, so a read error is possible. The chain combines TRBV30 with TRBJ2-1, with unresolved D. CDR3 length: 13 amino acids. Looked up from germline, CDR1 is GTSNPN and CDR2 is SVGIG (reference sequence). The CDR3 sequence is CAWSVSSHNEQFF. CDR3 nucleotide sequence: TGTGCCTGGAGTGTTAGCTCCCACAATGAGCAGTTCTTC.

The J gene is TRBJ2-7, the V gene TRBV12-3 or TRBV12-4, with D perhaps given as TRBD1 or TRBD2 (5 bases each). The CDR3 has 14 amino acids. V was pared by 6 bases and J by 2 bases, with 14 bases between. The CDR3 is CASSLPGGTYEQYF. In nucleotides, the CDR3 is TGTGCCAGCAGCCTCCCTGGGGGAACCTACGAGCAGTACTTC.

In its sample, this clonotype was seen a few times. The V call is TRBV5-1, the J call TRBJ2-6; TRBD1 might be the D (7 bases). Germline values: CDR1 SGHRS, CDR2 YFSETQ. The ends were cut back, 4 bases at V and 2 bases at J, with 13 bases in the middle. The CDR3 runs 16 residues. The CDR3 nucleotides are TGCGCCAGCAGCCCTGGAGGGGGCCCTGGGGCCAACGTCCTGACTTTC. Residues: CASSPGGGPGANVLTF.

This clonotype appeared once. Just one base apart from a much larger clone, this may be a read error. It is likely a read error, because the conserved phenylalanine at the end of the CDR3 is missing. This chain uses TRBV12-3 or TRBV12-4 with TRBJ1-2, with 7 positions matching TRBD1. V lost 2 bases to trimming and J lost 8 bases; unmatched junction nucleotides: 8. The CDR3 loop spans 14 amino acids. The CDR3 sequence is CASSLWGQPLGYTL. CDR3 DNA: TGTGCCAGCAGTTTATGGGGACAGCCCCTAGGCTACACCCTC.

A note on this clonotype: The junction departs from the called germline gene at one end, perhaps through a read error. The chain joins TRBV11-2 to TRBJ2-3; 9 bases fit TRBD1. Germline V gene sequence: CDR1 SGHAT, CDR2 FQNNGV. There are 14 residues in the CDR3. The CDR3 sequence is CVSSPGTGLYTQYF. CDR3 sequence (DNA): TGTGTCAGCAGCCCGGGGACAGGGTTGTATACGCAGTATTTT.

V and J are TRBV20-1 and TRBJ2-1, with D hard to call. V shed 3 bases and J shed 6 bases, with 12 bases lying between them. This CDR3 spans 13 amino acids. CDR1 is DFQATT and CDR2 is SNEGSKA in the germline V gene (reference sequence). The CDR3 here is CSASLVFSNEQFF. CDR3 DNA: TGCAGTGCTAGCCTAGTGTTTTCCAATGAGCAGTTCTTC.